The present entry profiles one T cell receptor beta chain with its context. Authors' analysis steps: Counts of nucleated cells, estimated from reference gene primer amplification, were obtained. The assay was immunoSEQ multiplex PCR, and TCRdb's table has in-frame clones only and misses some. V, J and clone size are those of that table, while D and trimming were read from the DNA. The data contain just over 300,000 clones, around nine tenths of them singletons. CDR3 length equals 15 residues. CDR1 LGHNA and CDR2 YSLEER come from the germline V gene. Trimming pared 3 bases from V and 2 bases from J, leaving 14 bases between. The data belong to a study of blood T cell repertoires in COVID-19. Study details: Acute and convalescent COVID-19 specimens originated in the United States, Italy and Spain. In each case, the material was cDNA or gDNA derived from T cells, B-cell-depleted T cells, or PBMCs.

A Seattle source enrolled patients during active infection and followed them longitudinally. The specimen was peripheral blood. The chain has TRBV4-3 and TRBJ2-7; a possible D gene is TRBD1 (5 bases). This clonotype was obtained from a woman aged 25 to 45 with COVID-19, enrolled during active disease. CDR3 protein: CASSQLPTTAYEQYF. Here the CDR3 DNA reads TGCGCCAGCAGCCAGTTACCTACGACAGCCTACGAGCAGTACTTC.